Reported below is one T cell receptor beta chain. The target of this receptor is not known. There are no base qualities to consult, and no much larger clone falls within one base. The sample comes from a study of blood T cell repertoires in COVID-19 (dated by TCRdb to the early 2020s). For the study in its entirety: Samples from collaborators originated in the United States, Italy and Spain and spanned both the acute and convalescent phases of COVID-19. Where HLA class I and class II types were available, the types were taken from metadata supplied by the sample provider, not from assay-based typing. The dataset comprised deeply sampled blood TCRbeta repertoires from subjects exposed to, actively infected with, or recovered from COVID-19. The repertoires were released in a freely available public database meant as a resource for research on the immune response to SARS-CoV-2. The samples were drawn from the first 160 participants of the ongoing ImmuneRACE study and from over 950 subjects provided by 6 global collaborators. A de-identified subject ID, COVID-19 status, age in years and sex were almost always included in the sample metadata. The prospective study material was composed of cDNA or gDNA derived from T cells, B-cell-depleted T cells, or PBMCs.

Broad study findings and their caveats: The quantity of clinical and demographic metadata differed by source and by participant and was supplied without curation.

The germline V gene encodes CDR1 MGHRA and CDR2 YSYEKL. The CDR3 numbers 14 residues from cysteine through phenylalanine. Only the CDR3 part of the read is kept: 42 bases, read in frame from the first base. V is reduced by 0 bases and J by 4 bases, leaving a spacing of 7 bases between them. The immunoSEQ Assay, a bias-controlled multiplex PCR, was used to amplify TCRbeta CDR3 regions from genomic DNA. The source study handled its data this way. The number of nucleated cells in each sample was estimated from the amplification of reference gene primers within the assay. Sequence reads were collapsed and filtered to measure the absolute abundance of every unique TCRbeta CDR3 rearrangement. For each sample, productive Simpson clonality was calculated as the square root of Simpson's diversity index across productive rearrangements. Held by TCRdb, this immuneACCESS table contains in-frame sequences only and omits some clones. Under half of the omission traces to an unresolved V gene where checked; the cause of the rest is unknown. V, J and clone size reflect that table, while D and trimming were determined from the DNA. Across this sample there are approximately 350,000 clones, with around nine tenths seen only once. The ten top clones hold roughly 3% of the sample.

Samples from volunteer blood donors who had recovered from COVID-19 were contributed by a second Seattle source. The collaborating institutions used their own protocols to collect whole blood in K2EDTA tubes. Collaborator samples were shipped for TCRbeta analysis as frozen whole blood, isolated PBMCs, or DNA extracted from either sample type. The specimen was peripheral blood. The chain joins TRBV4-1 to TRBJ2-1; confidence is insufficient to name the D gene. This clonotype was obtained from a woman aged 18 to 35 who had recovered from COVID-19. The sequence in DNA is TGCGCCAGCAGCCAAGACTTCACTTACAATGAGCAGTTCTTC. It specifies CASSQDFTYNEQFF.